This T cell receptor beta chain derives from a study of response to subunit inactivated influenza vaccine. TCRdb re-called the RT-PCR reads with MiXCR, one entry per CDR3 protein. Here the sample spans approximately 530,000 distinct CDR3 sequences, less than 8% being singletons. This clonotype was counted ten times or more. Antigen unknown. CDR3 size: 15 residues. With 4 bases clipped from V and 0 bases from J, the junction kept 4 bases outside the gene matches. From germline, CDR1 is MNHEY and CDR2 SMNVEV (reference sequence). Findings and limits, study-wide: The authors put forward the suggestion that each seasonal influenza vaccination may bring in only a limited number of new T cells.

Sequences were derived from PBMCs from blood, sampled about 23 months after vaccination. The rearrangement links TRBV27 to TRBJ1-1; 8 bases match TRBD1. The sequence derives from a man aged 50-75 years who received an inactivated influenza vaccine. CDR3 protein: CASSSRTGLNTEAFF. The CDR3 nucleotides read TGTGCCAGCAGTTCGCGGACAGGGTTGAACACTGAAGCTTTCTTT.